Shown below are 17 T cell receptor beta chains from a single sample sequenced in a study of T cells in Graves' hyperthyroidism and ophthalmopathy. Amplification of TCR beta CDR3 regions was performed using RNA transcripts as template. Researchers ran a first-round RT-PCR on the TCR CDR3 using the HTBI primer set. TCRdb re-called the multiplex PCR reads with MiXCR, one entry per CDR3 protein. The sample lists hundreds of thousands of distinct CDR3 sequences, 35% to 45% seen once, with approximately 8.7% in the top ten. The sample comprised blood. These TCRs come from a man aged 18 to 35 with Graves' hyperthyroidism.

The chain combines TRBV7-2 with TRBJ1-1; no clear D gene. Germline CDR1 reads SGHTA; CDR2 reads FQGNSA. The CDR3 is 14 residues long. V lost 2 bases and J 0 bases, leaving 7 bases between the germline ends. The chain's CDR3 is CASSLTLMNTEAFF. Here the CDR3 DNA reads TGTGCCAGCAGCTTAACGTTAATGAACACTGAAGCTTTCTTT.

This clonotype has just one count. The chain combines TRBV2 with TRBJ2-2; D is ambiguous. Germline lookup yields CDR1 SNHLY and CDR2 FYNNEI. V was pared by 5 bases and J by 7 bases, with 5 bases between. CDR3 length: 11 amino acids. Here the CDR3 reads CASSMIGELFF. CDR3 nucleotides: TGTGCCAGCAGTATGATCGGGGAGCTGTTTTTT. Together with reference TRBV2 and TRBJ2-2, the CDR3 gives the full variable domain: EPEVTQTPSHQVTQMGQEVILRCVPISNHLYFYWYRQILGQKVEFLVSFYNNEISEKSEIFDDQFSVERPDGSNFTLKIRSTKLEDSAMYFCASSMIGELFFGEGSRLTVL.

Concerning this clonotype itself: This clone may be a read error of a much larger clone one base away. The chain carries TRBV14 and TRBJ1-2; no firm D call. Germline V gene lookup returns CDR1 SGHDN and CDR2 FVKESK. The CDR3 consists of 13 residues. The CDR3: CVSSQQWSYGYTF. CDR3 nucleotide sequence: TGTGTCAGCAGCCAACAGTGGAGCTATGGCTACACCTTC.

The table lists this clonotype with many counts. The chain joins TRBV6-5 to TRBJ2-7, with 9 bases that match TRBD2. This CDR3 is built from 14 residues. With V trimmed by 2 bases and J by 2 bases, 1 base remained unmatched. Per the germline V gene, CDR1 is MNHEY and CDR2 is SVGAGI. In DNA form, the CDR3 reads TGTGCCAGCAGTTACGCTAGCGGGGCCTACGAGCAGTACTTC. Amino acids: CASSYASGAYEQYF.

The chain combines TRBV25-1 with TRBJ1-4, with 7 bases lining up with TRBD1. V was pared by 5 bases and J by 8 bases, with 11 bases of the junction left unmatched. Per the germline V gene, CDR1 is MGHDK and CDR2 is SYGVNS. CDR3 length: 15 residues. CDR3 protein: CASSLFGGQEEKLFF. CDR3 coding DNA: TGTGCCAGCAGTTTATTCGGAGGACAGGAGGAAAAACTGTTTTTT. The whole variable domain, filled in from reference TRBV25-1 and TRBJ1-4, reads EADIYQTPRYLVIGTGKKITLECSQTMGHDKMYWYQQDPGMELHLIHYSYGVNSTEKGDLSSESTVSRIRTEHFPLTLESARPSHTSQYLCASSLFGGQEEKLFFGSGTQLSVL.

The J gene is TRBJ1-2, the V gene TRBV7-9; no definite D call. V lost 3 bases, J lost 4 bases, and 15 bases lay in between. Germline assignment: CDR1 SEHNR and CDR2 FQNEAQ (reference sequence). This CDR3 comprises 15 residues. CDR3 nucleotide sequence: TGTGCCAGCAGCTTGGACTGGTTCTTAATCTATGGCTACACCTTC. Protein sequence: CASSLDWFLIYGYTF.

This clonotype came up many times. This sequence joins TRBV15 and TRBJ2-7, with D perhaps being TRBD1 or TRBD2 (5 bases each). The CDR3 has 13 residues. Looked up from germline, CDR1 is LNHNV and CDR2 is YYDKDF (reference sequence). V lost 0 bases, J lost 6 bases, and 9 bases lay in between. The CDR3 loop reads CATSRDIGAEQYF. The CDR3 nucleotides are TGTGCCACCAGCAGAGATATCGGGGCCGAGCAGTACTTC.

This clonotype was detected ten times or more. The chain recombines TRBV10-3 with TRBJ2-7, with D possibly TRBD1 on 5 matching bases. Trimming left V 3 bases short and J 4 bases short, with 13 bases between. The CDR3 covers 14 residues. Germline lookup yields CDR1 ENHRY and CDR2 SYGVKD. Written as DNA, the CDR3 is TGTGCCATCAGTGATAGCAGGGTTTCGTACGAGCAGTACTTC. It specifies CAISDSRVSYEQYF.

This clonotype was found a few times. The gene calls are TRBV7-2 and TRBJ2-6, with 8 bases that match TRBD1. CDR1 is SGHTA, CDR2 FQGNSA, per germline. CDR3 length: 17 residues. J lost 4 bases, V lost 4 bases, and 9 bases had no gene match. Here the CDR3 DNA reads TGTGCCAGCAGCTGGACAGGGCATTTTACCGGGGCCAACGTCCTGACTTTC. It is translated as CASSWTGHFTGANVLTF.

V usage is TRBV2 and J usage is TRBJ2-5; maybe TRBD2 (5 bases). The V gene's germline CDR1 is SNHLY and CDR2 FYNNEI. Trimming took 9 bases from V and 5 from J, leaving 16 bases between them. The CDR3 length is 13 residues. CDR3 loop: CASNRPGMETQYF. The DNA of the CDR3 is TGTGCCAGTAACCGCCCGGGGATGGAGACCCAGTACTTC.

This clonotype has more than one count but fewer than ten. This chain links TRBV20-1 with TRBJ1-1; TRBD1 matches at 12 bases. The CDR3 has 17 amino acids. Germline V lookup: CDR1 DFQATT, CDR2 SNEGSKA (reference sequence). V lost 1 base to trimming and J lost 5 bases; unmatched junction nucleotides: 11. CDR3 in DNA: TGCAGTGCTAGAGGGGGACAGGGGGCCCTGAGTAGGACTGAAGCTTTCTTT. It yields the protein CSARGGQGALSRTEAFF.

The chain has TRBV7-9 and TRBJ1-2; 7 bases map to TRBD1. The CDR3 extends over 15 amino acids. V trimming: 4 bases; J trimming: 10 bases; junction bases outside the gene matches: 15. Germline-derived CDR1 and CDR2 are SEHNR and FQNEAQ (reference sequence). CDR3 DNA sequence: TGTGCCAGCAGCTCCCTCGGGCAGGGGGGCTACGACTACACCTTC. It codes for CASSSLGQGGYDYTF.

The genes are TRBV11-2 and TRBJ2-2, with 7 bases that match TRBD1. Unmatched junction bases numbered 11, after V lost 5 bases and J lost 5 bases. The CDR3 runs 16 residues. Germline V gene data show CDR1 as SGHAT and CDR2 as FQNNGV. CDR3 bases: TGTGCCAGCAGCCCCCTCCCGGGACAGCATACCGGGGAGCTGTTTTTT. Amino acids: CASSPLPGQHTGELFF.

In this sample, this clonotype turned up many times. The chain has TRBV20-1 and TRBJ2-7, with D unclear. Per the germline V gene, CDR1 is DFQATT and CDR2 is SNEGSKA (reference sequence). Between the trimmed V and J ends, which lost 2 bases and 3 bases, there was a span of 11 bases. CDR3 size: 13 residues. In DNA form, the CDR3 reads TGCAGTGCTAGAAGGCAGTCGATCTACGAGCAGTACTTC. This codes for CSARRQSIYEQYF.

The rearrangement links TRBV29-1 to TRBJ1-1; D unclear. Germline CDR1 and CDR2: SQVTM and ANQGSEA. Trimming stripped 8 bases from V and 2 bases from J, with 18 bases between. The CDR3 runs 14 residues. The CDR3 spells CSLGGRWPNTEAFF. The CDR3 DNA sequence: TGCAGCTTAGGTGGCAGGTGGCCCAACACTGAAGCTTTCTTT.

Here the CDR3 DNA reads TGTGCCAGCAGCCCCGCAGAGAACACTGAAGCTTTCTTT. Amino acids: CASSPAENTEAFF. The chain carries TRBV7-6 and TRBJ1-1; D is unclear. The CDR3 covers 13 residues. V lost 5 bases to trimming and J lost 1 base, with 8 bases between them. Germline lookup yields CDR1 SGHVS and CDR2 FNYEAQ. The full variable domain, completed using reference TRBV7-6 and TRBJ1-1, is GAGVSQSPRYKVTKRGQDVALRCDPISGHVSLYWYRQALGQGPEFLTYFNYEAQQDKSGLPNDRFSAERPEGSISTLTIQRTEQRDSAMYRCASSPAENTEAFFGQGTRLTVV.

Ten or more counts support this clonotype. The V call is TRBV10-2, the J call TRBJ1-5, with D possibly matching TRBD1 (5 bases). Trimming left V 4 bases short and J 4 bases short, with 11 bases between. Germline V gene data show CDR1 as WSHSY and CDR2 as SAAADI. This CDR3 region has 14 residues. The CDR3 DNA reads as TGCGCCAGCAGTGCATGGGACGGAAATCAGCCCCAGCATTTT. Translated: CASSAWDGNQPQHF.